This entry lists 9 T cell receptor beta chains sequenced from one sample in a study of T cells after somatic rescue of genetic block. Using immunoSEQ multiplex PCR, the repertoire was profiled, and TCRdb retains in-frame clones only, with some absent. The data show approximately 58,000 clones, around 96% seen once. Material for sequencing was peripheral blood mononuclear cells (PBMCs). The receptor set was obtained from a child younger than two.

The V and J genes are TRBV6-1 and TRBJ2-5, with D perhaps matching TRBD1 or TRBD2 (5 bases each). The V end was cut by 3 bases, the J end by 5 bases, with 10 bases between. The length of the CDR3 is 13 residues. Germline loops: CDR1 MNHNS, CDR2 SASEGT. CDR3 nucleotides: TGTGCCAGCAGTGATCGCGAGGGGGAGACCCAGTACTTC. Amino acids: CASSDREGETQYF.

The gene calls are TRBV19 and TRBJ1-1, with D perhaps matching TRBD1 (5 bases). CDR1 and CDR2 from the germline V gene are LNHDA and SQIVND (reference sequence). The V gene lost 4 bases and the J gene lost 11 bases, with 8 bases spanning the gap. The CDR3 is made up of 10 amino acids. The CDR3 DNA sequence: TGTGCCAGTAGTAGGGGGGACGCTTTCTTT. It is translated as CASSRGDAFF.

This chain links TRBV10-3 with TRBJ1-1; no clear D. CDR1 ENHRY and CDR2 SYGVKD come from the germline V gene. This CDR3 region has 11 residues. V shed 10 bases and J shed 1 base, with 7 bases lying between them. For the CDR3, the DNA is TGTGCCACGCGGGGGAACACTGAAGCTTTCTTT. It translates to CATRGNTEAFF.

This clone was seen only a few times. The chain employs TRBV6-1 and TRBJ2-5; tentative D call: TRBD1 (5 bases). CDR3 length: 12 residues. CDR1 MNHNS and CDR2 SASEGT come from the germline V gene. With 2 bases removed from V and 4 bases from J, the gap between germline ends came to 5 bases. The CDR3 here is CASSEQGETQYF. The CDR3 bases are TGTGCCAGCAGTGAACAGGGAGAGACCCAGTACTTC.

The V call is TRBV7-8, the J call TRBJ1-5, with D perhaps matching TRBD1 (6 bases). Germline V CDR1 and CDR2: SGHVS, FQNEAQ. V was clipped by 0 bases and J by 3 bases, with 12 bases between them. This CDR3 is 16 amino acids long. CDR3 protein: CASSLASGALNQPQHF. The CDR3 DNA reads as TGTGCCAGCAGCTTAGCATCAGGGGCCCTCAATCAGCCCCAGCATTTT.

The CDR3 region is CASSGTSGIYNEQFF. The DNA of the CDR3 is TGTGCCAGCAGTGGGACTAGCGGGATTTACAATGAGCAGTTCTTC. V gene TRBV6-4 combines with J gene TRBJ2-1; TRBD2 aligns across 12 bases. Germline V gene data show CDR1 as MRHNA and CDR2 as SNTAGT. The V and J ends lost 4 bases and 4 bases, in that order; junction bases with no gene match: 2. The CDR3 runs to 15 residues.

The chain couples TRBV6-1 to TRBJ1-2, with D possibly TRBD1 on 5 matching bases. The CDR3 covers 14 residues. CDR1 and CDR2 from the germline V gene are MNHNS and SASEGT. V lost 7 bases to trimming and J lost 6 bases, with 18 bases between them. The CDR3 loop reads CASTKTDGVHGYTF. CDR3 in DNA: TGTGCCAGCACCAAGACAGACGGGGTTCATGGCTACACCTTC.

The chain couples TRBV5-6 to TRBJ1-2, with TRBD1 matching 7 bases. Germline V lookup: CDR1 SGHDT, CDR2 YYEEEE. This CDR3 region has 13 residues. The ends lost 5 bases at V and 6 bases at J; junction bases unmatched: 7. The CDR3 region is CASRQGGSDGYTF. The CDR3 bases are TGTGCCAGCAGGCAGGGGGGGTCGGATGGCTACACCTTC.

This clone came up once. The chain combines TRBV5-1 with TRBJ2-7, with 12 bases aligning to TRBD2. The V segment lost 4 bases and the J segment 2 bases; nucleotides outside the gene matches: 7. CDR1 and CDR2 from the germline V gene are SGHRS and YFSETQ. The CDR3 runs to 16 residues. As DNA, the CDR3 is TGCGCCAGCAGCCCGCAAGGGACTAGCGGGCCCTACGAGCAGTACTTC. It yields the protein CASSPQGTSGPYEQYF.